This T cell receptor beta chain is drawn from a study of blood T cell repertoires in COVID-19. Across the study: The United States, Italy and Spain were the sources of the acute and convalescent COVID-19 samples. PBMCs, B-cell-depleted T cells, or T cells were the source of the cDNA or gDNA that made up the material.

The CDR3 extends over 15 amino acids. Germline assignment: CDR1 SGHDT and CDR2 YYEEEE. V lost 2 bases to trimming and J lost 5 bases; unmatched junction nucleotides: 6. In the authors' methods: From reference gene primer amplification, estimates of nucleated cell counts were derived. The data were produced by immunoSEQ multiplex PCR, yet TCRdb's version contains in-frame clones alone and is incomplete. V and J calls and clone size are as listed in that table; D and trimming were resolved from the DNA. The data contain about 120,000 clones, roughly 83% of them seen just once; the ten biggest clones take up 0.8% to 1%. This clone has more than one count but fewer than ten.

This chain uses TRBV5-6 with TRBJ2-1; 8 bases fit TRBD2. The receptor was isolated from a woman aged 70-85 years with acute or convalescent COVID-19. The source material was peripheral blood. CDR3 nucleotide sequence: TGTGCCAGCAGCTTAAGCGGGGGACCCAACAATGAGCAGTTCTTC. Translating it yields CASSLSGGPNNEQFF.